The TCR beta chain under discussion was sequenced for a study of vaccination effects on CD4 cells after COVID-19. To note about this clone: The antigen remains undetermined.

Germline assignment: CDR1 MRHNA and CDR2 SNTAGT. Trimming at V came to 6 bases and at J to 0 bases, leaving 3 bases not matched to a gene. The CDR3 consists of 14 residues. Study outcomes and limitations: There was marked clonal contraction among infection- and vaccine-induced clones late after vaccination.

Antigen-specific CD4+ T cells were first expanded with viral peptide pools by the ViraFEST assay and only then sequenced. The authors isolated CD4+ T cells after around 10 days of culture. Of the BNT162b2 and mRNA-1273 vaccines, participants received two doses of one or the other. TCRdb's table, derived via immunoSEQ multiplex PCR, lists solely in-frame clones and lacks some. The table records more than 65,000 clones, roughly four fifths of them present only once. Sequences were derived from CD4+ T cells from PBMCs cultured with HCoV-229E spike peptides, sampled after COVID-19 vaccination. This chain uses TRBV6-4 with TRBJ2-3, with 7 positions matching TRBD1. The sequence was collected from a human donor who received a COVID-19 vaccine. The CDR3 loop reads CASRADRSTDTQYF. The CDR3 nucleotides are TGTGCCAGCAGGGCGGACAGGAGCACAGATACGCAGTATTTT.